The 5 T cell receptor beta chains presented below share a single source sample, sequenced in a study of blood T cell repertoires in COVID-19. Sequenced by immunoSEQ multiplex PCR; TCRdb stores in-frame clones only, minus some. The sample contains some 300,000 clones, 90% of which appear only once. Sequencing was performed on peripheral blood. The receptors originated from a woman between 35 and 50 years old with COVID-19, enrolled during active disease.

The CDR3 DNA follows: TGTGCCAGCAGCCCCTGGACAGGCTACGAGCAGTACTTC. Translation gives CASSPWTGYEQYF. The rearrangement joins TRBV28 to TRBJ2-7; 7 bases are shared with TRBD1. V gave up 6 bases and J gave up 3 bases; unmatched junction bases: 5. The CDR3 totals 13 residues. Germline-derived CDR1 and CDR2 are MDHEN and SYDVKM.

The rearrangement joins TRBV30 to TRBJ2-3, with D unresolved. The CDR3 runs 14 residues. Germline-derived CDR1 and CDR2 are GTSNPN and SVGIG (reference sequence). Trimming took 4 bases from V and 2 from J, leaving 13 bases between them. In nucleotides, the CDR3 is TGTGCCTGGATACCAAGAACAAACACAGATACGCAGTATTTT. Translation: CAWIPRTNTDTQYF. Supplemented by reference TRBV30 and TRBJ2-3, the full variable domain reads SQTIHQWPATLVQPVGSPLSLECTVEGTSNPNLYWYRQAAGRGLQLLFYSVGIGQISSEVPQNLSASRPQDRQFILSSKKLLLSDSGFYLCAWIPRTNTDTQYFGPGTRLTVL.

The J gene is TRBJ2-3, the V gene TRBV4-1; 11 bases map to TRBD1. CDR1 MGHRA and CDR2 YSYEKL come from the germline V gene. The CDR3 extends over 18 amino acids. J was trimmed by 4 bases and V by 3 bases; bases with no gene match: 12. The CDR3 nucleotides are TGCGCCAGCAGCCACCTGATCCTAACGGGACAGGGGGCAGATACGCAGTATTTT. Translation: CASSHLILTGQGADTQYF.

The gene calls are TRBV10-3 and TRBJ2-2; 7 bases are a match to TRBD1. This CDR3 is 17 amino acids long. Per germline, CDR1 ENHRY and CDR2 SYGVKD. V lost 5 bases, J lost 5 bases, and 14 bases stayed unmatched. The CDR3 DNA is TGTGCCATCAGTCAAGGTCCTGGACAGGCTCCAACCGGGGAGCTGTTTTTT. Translating it yields CAISQGPGQAPTGELFF.

This sequence joins TRBV21-1 and TRBJ2-7; the D call in the table, TRBD2, was not verified against the DNA. TRBV21-1 is classified as a pseudogene. This CDR3 spans 12 amino acids. The CDR3 DNA follows: TGTGCCAAATATCAGCGATACTACGAGCAGTACTTC. Encoded protein: CAKYQRYYEQYF.